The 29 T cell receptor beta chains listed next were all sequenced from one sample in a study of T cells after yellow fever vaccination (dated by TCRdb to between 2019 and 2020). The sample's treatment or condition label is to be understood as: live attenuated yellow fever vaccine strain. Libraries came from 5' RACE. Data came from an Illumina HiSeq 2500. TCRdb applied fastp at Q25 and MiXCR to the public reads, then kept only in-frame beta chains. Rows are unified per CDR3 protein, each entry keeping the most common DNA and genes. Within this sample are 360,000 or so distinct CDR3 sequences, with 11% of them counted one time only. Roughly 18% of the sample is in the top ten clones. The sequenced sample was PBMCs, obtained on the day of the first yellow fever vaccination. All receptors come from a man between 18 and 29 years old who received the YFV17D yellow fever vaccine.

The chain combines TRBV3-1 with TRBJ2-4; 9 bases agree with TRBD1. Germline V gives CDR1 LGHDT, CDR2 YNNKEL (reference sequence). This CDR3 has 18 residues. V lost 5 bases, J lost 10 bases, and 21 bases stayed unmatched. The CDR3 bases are TGTGCCAGCAGCAACTCGATTAGGACAGGGGCCGTCGGAAGGATTCAGTACTTC. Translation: CASSNSIRTGAVGRIQYF.

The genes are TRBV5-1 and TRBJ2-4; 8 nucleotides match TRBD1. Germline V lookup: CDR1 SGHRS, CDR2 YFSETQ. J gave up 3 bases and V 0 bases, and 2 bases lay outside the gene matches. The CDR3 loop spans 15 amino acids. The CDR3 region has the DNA TGCGCCAGCAGCTTGGCAGGGGGCGGCAAAAACATTCAGTACTTC. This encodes CASSLAGGGKNIQYF.

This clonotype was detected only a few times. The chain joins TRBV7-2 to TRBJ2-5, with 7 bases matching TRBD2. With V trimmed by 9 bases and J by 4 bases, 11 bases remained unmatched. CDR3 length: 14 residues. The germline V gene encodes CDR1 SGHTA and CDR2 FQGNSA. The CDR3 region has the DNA TGTGCCAGTCAACGGGGAGGGGCCGGAGAGACCCAGTACTTC. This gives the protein CASQRGGAGETQYF.

CDR3 coding DNA: TGTGCCAGCAGTTTACGTAGGACCCTGAGGCCCGACAATGAGCAGTTCTTC. It translates to CASSLRRTLRPDNEQFF. V gene TRBV12-3 or TRBV12-4 combines with J gene TRBJ2-1, with D unclear. V dropped 2 bases and J dropped 5 bases, with 19 bases sitting between them. The CDR3 spans 17 residues.

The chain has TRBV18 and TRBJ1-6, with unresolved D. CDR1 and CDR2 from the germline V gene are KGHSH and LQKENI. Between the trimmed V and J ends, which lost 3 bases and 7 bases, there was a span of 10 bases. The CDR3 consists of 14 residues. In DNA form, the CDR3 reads TGTGCCAGCTCACCCCAGGAGGGAAATTCACCCCTCCACTTT. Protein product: CASSPQEGNSPLHF.

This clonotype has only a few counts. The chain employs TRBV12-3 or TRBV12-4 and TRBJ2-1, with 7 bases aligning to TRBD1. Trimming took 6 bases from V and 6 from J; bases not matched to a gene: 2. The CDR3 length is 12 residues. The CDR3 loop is CASRAGGNEQFF. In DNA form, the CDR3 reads TGTGCCAGCAGAGCAGGGGGCAATGAGCAGTTCTTC.

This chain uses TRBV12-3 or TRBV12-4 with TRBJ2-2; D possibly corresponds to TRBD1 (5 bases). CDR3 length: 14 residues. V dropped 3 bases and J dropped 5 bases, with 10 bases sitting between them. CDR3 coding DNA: TGTGCCAGCAGTTTGCAGGGAATGACCGGGGAGCTGTTTTTT. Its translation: CASSLQGMTGELFF.

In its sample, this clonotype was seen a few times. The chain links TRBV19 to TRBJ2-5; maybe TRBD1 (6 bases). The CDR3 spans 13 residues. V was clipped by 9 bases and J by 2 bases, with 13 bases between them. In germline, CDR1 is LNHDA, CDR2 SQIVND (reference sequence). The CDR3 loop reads CASRQATQETQYF. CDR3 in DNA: TGTGCCAGCCGACAGGCTACTCAAGAGACCCAGTACTTC.

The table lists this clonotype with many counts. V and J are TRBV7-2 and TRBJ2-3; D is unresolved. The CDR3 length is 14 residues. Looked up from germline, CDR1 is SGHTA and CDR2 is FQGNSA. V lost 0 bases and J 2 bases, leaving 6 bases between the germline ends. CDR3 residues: CASSLAGPTDTQYF. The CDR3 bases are TGTGCCAGCAGCTTAGCCGGTCCCACAGATACGCAGTATTTT.

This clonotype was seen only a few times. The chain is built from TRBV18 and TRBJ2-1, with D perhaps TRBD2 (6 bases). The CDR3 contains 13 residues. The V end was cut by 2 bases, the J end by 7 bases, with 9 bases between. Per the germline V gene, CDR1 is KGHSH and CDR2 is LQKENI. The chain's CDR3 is CASSPGTPNEQFF. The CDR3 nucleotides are TGTGCCAGCTCACCAGGGACTCCTAATGAGCAGTTCTTC.

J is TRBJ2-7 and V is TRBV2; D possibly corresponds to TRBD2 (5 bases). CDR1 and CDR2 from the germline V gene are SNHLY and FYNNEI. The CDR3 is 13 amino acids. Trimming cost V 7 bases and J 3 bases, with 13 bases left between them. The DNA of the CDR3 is TGTGCCAGCAAAGCCACAGAGGGCTACGAGCAGTACGTC. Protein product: CASKATEGYEQYV.

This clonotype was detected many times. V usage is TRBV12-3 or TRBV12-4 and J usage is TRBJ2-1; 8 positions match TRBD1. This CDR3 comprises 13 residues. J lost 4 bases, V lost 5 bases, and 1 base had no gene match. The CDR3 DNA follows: TGTGCCAGCAGTCGGGACAGGTACAATGAGCAGTTCTTC. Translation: CASSRDRYNEQFF.

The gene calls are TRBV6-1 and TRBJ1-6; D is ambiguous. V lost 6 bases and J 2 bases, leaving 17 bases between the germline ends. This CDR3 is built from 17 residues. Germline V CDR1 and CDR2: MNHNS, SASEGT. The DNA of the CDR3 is TGTGCCAGCAGCTCACAGCGACTTAACCCCTATAATTCACCCCTCCACTTT. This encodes CASSSQRLNPYNSPLHF.

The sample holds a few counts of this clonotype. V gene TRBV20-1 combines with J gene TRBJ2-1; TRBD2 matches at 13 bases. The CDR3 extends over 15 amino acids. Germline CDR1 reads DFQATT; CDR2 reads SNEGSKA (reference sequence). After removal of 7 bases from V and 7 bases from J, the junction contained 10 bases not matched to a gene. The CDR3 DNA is TGCAGTGGAGCCGAACTAGCGGGGGGGATTAATGAGCAGTTCTTC. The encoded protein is CSGAELAGGINEQFF.

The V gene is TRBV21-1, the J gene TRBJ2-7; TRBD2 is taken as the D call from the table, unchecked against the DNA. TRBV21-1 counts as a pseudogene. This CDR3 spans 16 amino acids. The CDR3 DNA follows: TGTGCCAGCAGCAAAGGTTATAGCGGGGGGGCTGGCGAGCAGTACGTC. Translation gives CASSKGYSGGAGEQYV.

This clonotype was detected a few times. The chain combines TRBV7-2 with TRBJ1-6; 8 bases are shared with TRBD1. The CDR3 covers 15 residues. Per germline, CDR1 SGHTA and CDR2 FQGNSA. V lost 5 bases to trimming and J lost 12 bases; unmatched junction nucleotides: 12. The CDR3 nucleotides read TGTGCCAGCAGCCTGAACGGACAGGGATTTGAACCCCTCCACTTT. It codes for CASSLNGQGFEPLHF. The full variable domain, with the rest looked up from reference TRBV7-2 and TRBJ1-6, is GAGVSQSPSNKVTEKGKDVELRCDPISGHTALYWYRQSLGQGLEFLIYFQGNSAPDKSGLPSDRFSAERTGGSVSTLTIQRTQQEDSAVYLCASSLNGQGFEPLHFGNGTRLTVT.

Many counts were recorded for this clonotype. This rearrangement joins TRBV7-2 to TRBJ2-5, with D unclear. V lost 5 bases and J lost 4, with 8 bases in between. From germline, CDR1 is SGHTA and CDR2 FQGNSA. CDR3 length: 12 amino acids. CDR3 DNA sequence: TGTGCCAGCAGCCAGAGAGGAGAGACCCAGTACTTC. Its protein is CASSQRGETQYF.

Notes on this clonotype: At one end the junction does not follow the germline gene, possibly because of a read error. The CDR3 reads CAISDGTSGPEDF. DNA for the CDR3: TGTGCCATCAGTGATGGGACTAGCGGGCCTGAGGATTTT. The V and J genes are TRBV10-3 and TRBJ2-3; TRBD2 matches at 12 bases. Germline V lookup: CDR1 ENHRY, CDR2 SYGVKD. The CDR3 runs to 13 residues.

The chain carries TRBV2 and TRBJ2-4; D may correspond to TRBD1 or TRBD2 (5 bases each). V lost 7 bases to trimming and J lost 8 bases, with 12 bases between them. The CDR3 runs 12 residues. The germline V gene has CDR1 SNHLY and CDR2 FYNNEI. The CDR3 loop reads CASTPGGDIQYF. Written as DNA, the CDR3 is TGTGCCAGCACGCCTGGGGGAGACATTCAGTACTTC.

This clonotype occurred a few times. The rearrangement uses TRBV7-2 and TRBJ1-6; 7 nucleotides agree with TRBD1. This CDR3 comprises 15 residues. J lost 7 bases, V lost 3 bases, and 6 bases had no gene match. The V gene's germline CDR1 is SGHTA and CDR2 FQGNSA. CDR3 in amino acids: CASSFTYRGNSPLHF. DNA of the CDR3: TGTGCCAGCAGCTTTACTTACAGGGGAAATTCACCCCTCCACTTT.

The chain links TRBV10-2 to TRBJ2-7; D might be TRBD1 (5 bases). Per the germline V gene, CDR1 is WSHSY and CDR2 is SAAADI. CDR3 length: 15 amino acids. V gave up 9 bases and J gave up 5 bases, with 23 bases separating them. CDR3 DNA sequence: TGCGCCAGGACGCCTTTAAGGGGCCTAGAGAACGAGCAGTACTTC. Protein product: CARTPLRGLENEQYF.

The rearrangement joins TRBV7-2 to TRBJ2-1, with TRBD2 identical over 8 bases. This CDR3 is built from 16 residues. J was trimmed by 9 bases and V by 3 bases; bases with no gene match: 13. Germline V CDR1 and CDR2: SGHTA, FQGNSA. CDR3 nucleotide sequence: TGTGCCAGCAGCTTCTTTAGAGCGGGGGCCTCGGGTGAGCAGTTCTTC. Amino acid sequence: CASSFFRAGASGEQFF.

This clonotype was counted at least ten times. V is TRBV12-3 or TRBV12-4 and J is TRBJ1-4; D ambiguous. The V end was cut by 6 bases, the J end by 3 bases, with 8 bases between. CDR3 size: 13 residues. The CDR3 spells CASRAASNEKLFF. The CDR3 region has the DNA TGTGCCAGCAGGGCGGCCTCTAATGAAAAACTGTTTTTT.

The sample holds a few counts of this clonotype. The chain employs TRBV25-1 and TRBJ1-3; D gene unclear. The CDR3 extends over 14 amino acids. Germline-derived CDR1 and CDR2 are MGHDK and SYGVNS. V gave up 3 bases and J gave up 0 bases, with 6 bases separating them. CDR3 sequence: CASSDRYSGNTIYF. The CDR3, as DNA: TGTGCCAGCAGTGACCGGTACTCTGGAAACACCATATATTTT.

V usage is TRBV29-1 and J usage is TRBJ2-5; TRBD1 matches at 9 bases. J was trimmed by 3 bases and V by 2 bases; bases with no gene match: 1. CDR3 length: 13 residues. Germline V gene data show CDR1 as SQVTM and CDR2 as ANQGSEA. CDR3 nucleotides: TGCAGCGTTGAAAGGGACAGGGAAGAGACCCAGTACTTC. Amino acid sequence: CSVERDREETQYF.

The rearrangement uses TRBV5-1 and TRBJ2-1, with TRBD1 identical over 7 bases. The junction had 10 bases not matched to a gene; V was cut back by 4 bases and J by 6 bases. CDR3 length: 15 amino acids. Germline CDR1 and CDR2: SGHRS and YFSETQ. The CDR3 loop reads CASSVSGTDFNEQFF. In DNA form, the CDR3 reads TGCGCCAGCAGCGTTTCCGGGACAGACTTCAATGAGCAGTTCTTC.

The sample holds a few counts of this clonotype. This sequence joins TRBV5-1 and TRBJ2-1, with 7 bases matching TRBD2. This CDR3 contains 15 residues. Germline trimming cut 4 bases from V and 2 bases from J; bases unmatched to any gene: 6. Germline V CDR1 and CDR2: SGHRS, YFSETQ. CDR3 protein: CASSIIAGTYNEQFF. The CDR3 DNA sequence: TGCGCCAGCAGCATCATAGCGGGTACCTACAATGAGCAGTTCTTC.

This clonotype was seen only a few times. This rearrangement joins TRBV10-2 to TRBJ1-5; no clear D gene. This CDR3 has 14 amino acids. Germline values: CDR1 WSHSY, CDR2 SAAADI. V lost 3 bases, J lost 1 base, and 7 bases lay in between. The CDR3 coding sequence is TGCGCCAGCAGTGAAACAGCAAGCAATCAGCCCCAGCATTTT. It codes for CASSETASNQPQHF.

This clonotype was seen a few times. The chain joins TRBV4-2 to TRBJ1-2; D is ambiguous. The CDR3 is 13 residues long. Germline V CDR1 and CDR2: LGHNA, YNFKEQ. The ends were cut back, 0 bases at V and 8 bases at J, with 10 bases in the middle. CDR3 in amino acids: CASSQDLTLGYTF. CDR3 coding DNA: TGTGCCAGCAGCCAAGATCTTACGTTAGGCTACACCTTC.